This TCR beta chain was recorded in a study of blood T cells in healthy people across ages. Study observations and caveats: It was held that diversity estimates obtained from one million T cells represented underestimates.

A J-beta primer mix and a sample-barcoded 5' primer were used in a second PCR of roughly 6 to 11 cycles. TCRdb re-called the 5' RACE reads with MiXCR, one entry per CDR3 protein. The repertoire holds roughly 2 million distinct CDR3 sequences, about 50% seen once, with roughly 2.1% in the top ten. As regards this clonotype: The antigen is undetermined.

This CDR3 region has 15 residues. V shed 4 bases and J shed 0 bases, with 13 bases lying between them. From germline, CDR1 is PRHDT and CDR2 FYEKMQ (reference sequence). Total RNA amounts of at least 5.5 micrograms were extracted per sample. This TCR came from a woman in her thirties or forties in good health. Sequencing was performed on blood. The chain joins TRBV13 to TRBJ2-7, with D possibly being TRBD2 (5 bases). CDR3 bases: TGTGCCAGCAGCTCCCTCGGGGTATCCTCCTACGAGCAGTACTTC. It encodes CASSSLGVSSYEQYF.